Below, one TCR beta chain is given with its context. What it recognizes is unknown. The CDR3 sequence is 16 residues long. These data originate in a study of cytomegalovirus exposure and HLA in healthy donors. Overall study results and limits: Reportedly, a later analysis found an Asian-associated ancestry cluster had fewer N-insertions than the approximately 670-donor mean. The majority of CMV-associated TCR beta chains were reported as apparently HLA-restricted in a later analysis. It is likely that the observed cluster of highly shared sequence variants was a sequencing artifact.

PCR used 60 Vbeta primers and 13 Jbeta primers. The data were produced by immunoSEQ multiplex PCR, yet TCRdb's version contains in-frame clones alone and is incomplete. The profile shows some 67,000 clones, approximately 92% of them singletons. This TCR derives from a young woman in good health and CMV-seropositive. The sample comprised PBMCs. The rearrangement joins TRBV21-1 to TRBJ1-5; the table's TRBD1 call for D was not verified on the DNA. TRBV21-1 is given as a pseudogene. CDR3 sequence (DNA): TGTGCCAGCAGCAACCGCCTTCGGCAGGTACGTCAGCCCCAGCATTTT. Its translation is CASSNRLRQVRQPQHF.